These T cell receptor beta chains were read from a single sample in a study of Ad26.COV2.S vaccination and SARS-CoV-2 variants. The method was immunoSEQ multiplex PCR; TCRdb's version includes in-frame clones alone and lacks a portion of them. The table lists 500,000 or so clones, about 91% of them singletons, with around 2.6% in the top ten. The starting material was peripheral blood, obtained in a trial of Ad26.COV2.S vaccine versus placebo. Source of these receptors: a person between 18 and 59 years old who received the Ad26.COV2.S COVID-19 vaccine or a placebo. The CDR3 runs from the conserved cysteine through the conserved F or W. D genes are given only for firm matches.

D gene,V gene,J gene,CDR3 DNA,CDR3 protein
TRBD1,TRBV12-3/TRBV12-4,TRBJ1-2,TGTGCCAGCAGAGGGACAGGATCCTATGGCTACACCTTC,CASRGTGSYGYTF
-,TRBV6-5,TRBJ1-2,TGTGCCAGCACAGACGGTATCTATGGCTACACCTTC,CASTDGIYGYTF
-,TRBV5-5,TRBJ1-5,TGTGCCAGCAGCTTCGTTGCGGGGGGCGTTCAGCCCCAGCATTTT,CASSFVAGGVQPQHF
-,TRBV4-3,TRBJ1-4,TGCGCCAGCAGCCAGATCACACTGTCTAATGAAAAACTGTTTTTT,CASSQITLSNEKLFF
TRBD2,TRBV9,TRBJ2-3,TGTGCCAGCAGCGGTAGCGGGAGAAGGACAGATACGCAGTATTTT,CASSGSGRRTDTQYF
TRBD1,TRBV19,TRBJ2-5,TGTGCCAGTAGTAGTACAGGGGGCAGGGAGACCCAGTACTTC,CASSSTGGRETQYF
TRBD1,TRBV4-1,TRBJ1-5,TGCGCCAGCAGCCAAGATGGGACAGGGGACGTAGTTGATCAGCCCCAGCATTTT,CASSQDGTGDVVDQPQHF
TRBD1,TRBV2,TRBJ1-1,TGTGCCAGCACGGGGACAGGGAGGTTAGGGGGAGCTTTCTTT,CASTGTGRLGGAFF
-,TRBV5-6,TRBJ2-7,TGTGCCAGCAGCTCGGAGGCCCCCCTCGTCTCCTTC,CASSSEAPLVSF
-,TRBV2,TRBJ1-5,TGTGCCAGCAGGGAATTAGGGCTGGGTCAGCCCCAGCATTTT,CASRELGLGQPQHF
-,TRBV4-3,TRBJ1-2,TGCGCCAGCAGCCAAGACAGAGTCTTTCGTGGCTACACCTTC,CASSQDRVFRGYTF
-,TRBV7-2,TRBJ2-5,TGTGCCAGCAGCTTCACTAGCGGACAGGGGACCCAGTACTTC,CASSFTSGQGTQYF
-,TRBV12-3/TRBV12-4,TRBJ2-2,TGTGCCAGCAGTTTAGGTGGCACCGGGGAGCTGTTTTTT,CASSLGGTGELFF
TRBD2,TRBV9,TRBJ2-3,TGTGCCAGCAGCCCGAGGACTAGCGCCAGCACAGATACGCAGTATTTT,CASSPRTSASTDTQYF
TRBD2,TRBV10-3,TRBJ2-1,TGTGCCATCAGTGAGGCGGGGGGCTCTTACAATGAGCAGTTCTTC,CAISEAGGSYNEQFF
-,TRBV5-1,TRBJ2-5,TGCGCCAGCAGCAGGGGAGGTCCCCAAGAGACCCAGTACTTC,CASSRGGPQETQYF
TRBD1,TRBV28,TRBJ2-1,TGTGCCAGTAACCCCGGGACAGGGGGACACTTCTTC,CASNPGTGGHFF